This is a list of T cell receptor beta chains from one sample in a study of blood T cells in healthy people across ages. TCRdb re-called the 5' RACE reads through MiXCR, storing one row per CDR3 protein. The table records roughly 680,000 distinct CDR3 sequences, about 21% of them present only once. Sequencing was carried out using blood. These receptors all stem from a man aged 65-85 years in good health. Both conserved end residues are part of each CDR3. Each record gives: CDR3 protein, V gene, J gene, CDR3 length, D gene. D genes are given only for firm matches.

CASSVEAGTGYEQYF,TRBV9,TRBJ2-7,15,NA
CASRAMLGAGELFF,TRBV7-2,TRBJ2-2,14,NA
CASSNILVLTDTQYF,TRBV28,TRBJ2-3,15,NA
CASSFGQGGNEQYF,TRBV6-6,TRBJ2-7,14,NA
CASSGRDYLQETQYF,TRBV5-1,TRBJ2-5,15,TRBD2
CASEGLVGEQYF,TRBV6-1,TRBJ2-5,12,TRBD2
CTSSLVGSETQYF,TRBV7-9,TRBJ2-5,13,NA
CASSSWTSGSFVETQYF,TRBV5-6,TRBJ2-5,17,TRBD2
CAISDPSGRGQETQYF,TRBV10-3,TRBJ2-5,16,TRBD2
CSARDDLAGGPLTWETQYF,TRBV20-1,TRBJ2-5,19,TRBD2
CASSNQLAGGIKDTQYF,TRBV21-1,TRBJ2-3,17,NA
CASSQTGGKNTEAFF,TRBV5-5,TRBJ1-1,15,TRBD1
CASSQREGGEKLFF,TRBV3-1,TRBJ1-4,14,NA
CASSQDFFVKLRVTEAFF,TRBV14,TRBJ1-1,18,NA
CASSQAEATQYF,TRBV3-1,TRBJ2-3,12,NA
CASSEREGYGYTF,TRBV6-1,TRBJ1-2,13,NA
CSARLTSGSADTQYF,TRBV20-1,TRBJ2-3,15,TRBD2
CSAILSGRADGEQFF,TRBV20-1,TRBJ2-1,15,TRBD2
CATSADRGYEQYF,TRBV24-1,TRBJ2-7,13,TRBD1
CSARGDVTDTQYF,TRBV20-1,TRBJ2-3,13,NA
CASSQTGALKETQYF,TRBV10-1,NA,15,NA
CSARDITGGAGTEAFF,TRBV20-1,TRBJ1-1,16,TRBD1
CSVEAYGLARPDTQYF,TRBV29-1,TRBJ2-3,16,TRBD2
CASSQYGTGYNEQFF,TRBV18,TRBJ2-1,15,TRBD1
CASSYSYLETQYF,TRBV6-2/TRBV6-3,TRBJ2-5,13,NA
CASSIYSYEQYF,TRBV28,TRBJ2-7,12,NA
CASSLSEWRWRPDTQYF,TRBV7-2,TRBJ2-3,17,NA
CASSFIDEQFF,TRBV7-2,NA,11,NA
CASSLVDTDTQYF,TRBV7-2,TRBJ2-3,13,NA
CASSLVTAYNEQFF,TRBV7-9,TRBJ2-1,14,NA
CASSESGTGENEKLFF,TRBV2,TRBJ1-4,16,TRBD1
CASSLPLAAKAFF,TRBV28,TRBJ2-1,13,TRBD2
CASSEGTFSSYNEQFF,TRBV19,TRBJ2-1,16,NA
CASSHGNMGTYEQYF,TRBV14,TRBJ2-7,15,NA
CASTTGQTYEQYF,TRBV28,TRBJ2-7,13,NA
CATRDEAVGEQFF,TRBV10-3,TRBJ2-1,13,NA
CASSPLQGAHTQYF,TRBV3-1,TRBJ2-3,14,TRBD1
CASSLWAAGAKNIQYF,TRBV12-3/TRBV12-4,TRBJ2-4,16,NA